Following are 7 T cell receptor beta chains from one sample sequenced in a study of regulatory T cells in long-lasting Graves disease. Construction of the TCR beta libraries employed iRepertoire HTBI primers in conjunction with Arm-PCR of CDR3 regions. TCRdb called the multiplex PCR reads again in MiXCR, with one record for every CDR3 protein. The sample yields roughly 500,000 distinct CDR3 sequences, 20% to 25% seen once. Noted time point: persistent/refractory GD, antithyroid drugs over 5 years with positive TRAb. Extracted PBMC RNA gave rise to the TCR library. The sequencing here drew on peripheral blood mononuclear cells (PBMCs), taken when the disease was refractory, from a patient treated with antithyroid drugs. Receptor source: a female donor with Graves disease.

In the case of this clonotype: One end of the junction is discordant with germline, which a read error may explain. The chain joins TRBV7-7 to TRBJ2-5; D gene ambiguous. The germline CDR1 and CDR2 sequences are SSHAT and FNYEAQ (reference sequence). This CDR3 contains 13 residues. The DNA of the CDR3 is TGTGCTAGCACCCTCGGCCCTGGGGAGACCCAGTACTTC. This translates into CASTLGPGETQYF.

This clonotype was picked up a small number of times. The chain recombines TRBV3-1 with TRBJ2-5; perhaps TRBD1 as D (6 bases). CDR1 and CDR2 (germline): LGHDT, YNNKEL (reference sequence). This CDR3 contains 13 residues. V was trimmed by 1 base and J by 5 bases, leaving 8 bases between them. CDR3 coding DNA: TGTGCCAGCAGCCAAGGGGGGCAGGAGACCCAGTACTTC. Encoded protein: CASSQGGQETQYF.

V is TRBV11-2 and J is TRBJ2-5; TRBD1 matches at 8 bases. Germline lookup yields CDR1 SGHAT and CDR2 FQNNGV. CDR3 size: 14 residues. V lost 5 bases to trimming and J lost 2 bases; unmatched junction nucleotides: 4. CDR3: CASSGRTGQETQYF. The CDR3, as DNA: TGTGCCAGCAGCGGAAGGACAGGGCAAGAGACCCAGTACTTC.

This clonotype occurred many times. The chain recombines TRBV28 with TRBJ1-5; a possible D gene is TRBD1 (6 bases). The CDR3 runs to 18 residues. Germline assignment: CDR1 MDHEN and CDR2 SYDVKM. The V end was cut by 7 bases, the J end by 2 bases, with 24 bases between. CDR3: CASTPPHYRVRGNQPQHF. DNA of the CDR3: TGTGCCAGCACCCCTCCCCATTACAGGGTTAGAGGCAATCAGCCCCAGCATTTT.

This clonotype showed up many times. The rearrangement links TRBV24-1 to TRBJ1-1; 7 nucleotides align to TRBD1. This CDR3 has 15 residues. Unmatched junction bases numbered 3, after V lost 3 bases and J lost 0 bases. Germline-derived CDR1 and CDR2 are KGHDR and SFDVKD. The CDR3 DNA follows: TGTGCCACCAGTGATGCCCAGGGGGTGAACACTGAAGCTTTCTTT. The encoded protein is CATSDAQGVNTEAFF.

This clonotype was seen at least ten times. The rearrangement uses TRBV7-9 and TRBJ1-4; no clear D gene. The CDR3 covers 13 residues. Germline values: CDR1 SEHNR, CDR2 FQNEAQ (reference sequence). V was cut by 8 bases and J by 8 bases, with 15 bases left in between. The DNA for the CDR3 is TGTGCCAGCGTCCTCGGCGGGGAGGAAAAACTGTTTTTT. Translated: CASVLGGEEKLFF.

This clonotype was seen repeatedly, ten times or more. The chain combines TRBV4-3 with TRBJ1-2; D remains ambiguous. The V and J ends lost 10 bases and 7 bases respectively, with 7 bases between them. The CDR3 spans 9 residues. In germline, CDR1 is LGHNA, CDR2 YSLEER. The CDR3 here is CAKPAGYTF. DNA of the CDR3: TGCGCCAAACCGGCTGGCTACACCTTC.